One T cell receptor (beta chain) is described in this entry. This sample was included in a study of blood T cell repertoires in COVID-19. Study-level background: Samples representing acute and convalescent COVID-19 were sourced from the United States, Italy and Spain. T cells, B-cell-depleted T cells, or PBMCs supplied cDNA or gDNA.

Trimming stripped 6 bases from V and 6 bases from J, with 15 bases between. CDR3 length equals 13 residues. CDR1 is SQVTM, CDR2 ANQGSEA, per germline. Original processing methods: Cell counts per sample came from amplifying reference gene primers. The data were produced by immunoSEQ multiplex PCR, yet TCRdb's version contains in-frame clones alone and is incomplete. V, J and clone size were drawn from that table, and D and trimming were deduced from the DNA. The sample contains around 320,000 clones, approximately 85% of which appear only once. The chain couples TRBV29-1 to TRBJ1-5; tentative D call: TRBD1 (5 bases). Specimen: peripheral blood. The origin of this receptor is a human donor in a cohort sampled during active COVID-19. CDR3 region: CSVVARDGQPQHF. The CDR3, as DNA: TGCAGCGTCGTAGCCAGGGATGGTCAGCCCCAGCATTTT.